The sequence of this T cell receptor (beta chain) was determined in a study of early T cells in non-severe SARS-CoV-2 infection. A note on this clonotype: The antigen is undetermined.

Individual cDNA molecules received unique molecular identifiers. TCRdb passed the 5' RACE reads through MiXCR, listing each CDR3 protein once. The table records about 61,000 distinct CDR3 sequences, about 12% of them present only once. Study-level points and caveats: The VDJdb matching leaned toward anti-spike CD8 responses and overlooked private and CD4 specificities.

The material was whole blood, obtained at baseline. This receptor was identified in an adult who was a healthcare worker with PCR-confirmed SARS-CoV-2 infection or an uninfected control (not recorded which). The donor label of this sample is uncertain.

Here the CDR3 reads CASSQGAAGANYGYTF. Here the CDR3 DNA reads TGTGCCAGCAGCCAAGGGGCGGCGGGGGCTAACTATGGCTACACCTTC. The chain employs TRBV3-1 and TRBJ1-2, with a possible D match to TRBD1 (5 bases). Trimming took off 1 base at V and 0 bases at J, with 12 bases between the two ends. The germline V gene encodes CDR1 LGHDT and CDR2 YNNKEL (reference sequence). The CDR3 sequence is 16 residues long. The entire variable domain, with the rest obtained from reference TRBV3-1 and TRBJ1-2, is as follows: DTAVSQTPKYLVTQMGNDKSIKCEQNLGHDTMYWYKQDSKKFLKIMFSYNNKELIINETVPNRFSPKSPDKAHLNLHINSLELGDSAVYFCASSQGAAGANYGYTFGSGTRLTVV.